The sequence of this T cell receptor (beta chain) was determined in a study of Ad26.COV2.S vaccination and SARS-CoV-2 variants. Across the study: Participants got Ad26.COV2.S intramuscularly, once or twice 56 days apart.

This table comes from immunoSEQ multiplex PCR, and its TCRdb copy is limited to in-frame clones, with some not included. Seen here are hundreds of thousands of clones, around 86% observed once, and the top ten hold 3.4%. V lost 2 bases and J lost 3; bases outside the gene matches: 9. This CDR3 is built from 18 residues. Germline-derived CDR1 and CDR2 are SNHLY and FYNNEI. Noted treatment: some 20 received Ad26.COV2.S at low or high dose, single or two shots; roughly five received placebo; per-sample allocation not given. Samples came from day 63 after the first vaccine or placebo injection. The donor was a Boston adult aged 18-55 years. The study used a vaccine consisting of an Ad26 vector that expressed Wuhan-strain SARS-CoV-2 spike.

The source was peripheral blood, collected in a trial of Ad26.COV2.S vaccine versus placebo. V usage is TRBV2 and J usage is TRBJ2-3; 12 bases are a match to TRBD2. This TCR came from a person aged 18-60 years who received the Ad26.COV2.S COVID-19 vaccine or a placebo. The CDR3: CASSETSGGTKTTDTQYF. The CDR3 DNA is TGTGCCAGCAGTGAAACTAGCGGGGGGACAAAAACTACAGATACGCAGTATTTT.